The sample holds a few counts of the clone carrying this T cell receptor beta chain. The data were taken from a study of OX40 agonist ivuxolimab in advanced cancers. Whole-study context: Eligibility admitted prior anti-PD-1, anti-PD-L1 or anti-CTLA-4 therapy; 40% to 50% had some.

No patient had autoimmune disease or received systemic immunosuppression. Repertoires were generated with immunoSEQ multiplex PCR, while TCRdb's copy carries only in-frame clones and drops some. The sample includes 84,000 or so clones, 84% of them seen just once. This CDR3 is 14 amino acids long. Unmatched junction bases numbered 3, after V lost 0 bases and J lost 4 bases. Germline assignment: CDR1 SGHTA and CDR2 FQGNSA. The chain combines TRBV7-2 with TRBJ2-7; TRBD1 agrees at 7 bases. The sequence was obtained from an adult with an advanced solid tumor such as melanoma, head and neck, liver or kidney cancer. The sequences come from CD4+ or CD8+ T cells sorted from blood, collected in a trial of the OX40 agonist ivuxolimab. The CDR3 protein is CASSLAGGSYEQYF. CDR3 in DNA: TGTGCCAGCAGCTTAGCAGGGGGCTCATACGAGCAGTACTTC.